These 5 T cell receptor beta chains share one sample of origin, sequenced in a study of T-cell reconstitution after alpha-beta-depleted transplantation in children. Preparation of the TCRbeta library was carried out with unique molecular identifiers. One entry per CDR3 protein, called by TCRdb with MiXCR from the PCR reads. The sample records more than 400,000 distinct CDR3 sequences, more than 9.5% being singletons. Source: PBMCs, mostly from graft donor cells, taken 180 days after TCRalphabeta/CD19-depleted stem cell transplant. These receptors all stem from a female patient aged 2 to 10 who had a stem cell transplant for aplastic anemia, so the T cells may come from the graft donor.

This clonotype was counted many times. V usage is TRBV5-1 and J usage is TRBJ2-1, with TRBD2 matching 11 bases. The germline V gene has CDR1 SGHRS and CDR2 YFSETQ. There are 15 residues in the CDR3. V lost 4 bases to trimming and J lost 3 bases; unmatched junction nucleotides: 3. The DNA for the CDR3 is TGCGCCAGCAGCCAACTAGCGGGAGACTACAATGAGCAGTTCTTC. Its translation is CASSQLAGDYNEQFF.

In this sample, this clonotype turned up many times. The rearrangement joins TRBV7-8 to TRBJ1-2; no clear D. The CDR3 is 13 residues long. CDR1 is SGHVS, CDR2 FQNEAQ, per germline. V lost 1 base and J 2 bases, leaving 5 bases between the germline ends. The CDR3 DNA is TGTGCCAGCAGCTTAGGGTTGAACTATGGCTACACCTTC. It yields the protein CASSLGLNYGYTF.

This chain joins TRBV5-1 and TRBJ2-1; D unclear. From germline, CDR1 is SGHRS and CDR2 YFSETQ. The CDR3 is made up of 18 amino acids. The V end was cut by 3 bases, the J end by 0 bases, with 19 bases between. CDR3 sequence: CASSSGGYTRSSYNEQFF. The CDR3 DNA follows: TGCGCCAGCAGCTCTGGTGGCTACACGAGGAGCTCCTACAATGAGCAGTTCTTC.

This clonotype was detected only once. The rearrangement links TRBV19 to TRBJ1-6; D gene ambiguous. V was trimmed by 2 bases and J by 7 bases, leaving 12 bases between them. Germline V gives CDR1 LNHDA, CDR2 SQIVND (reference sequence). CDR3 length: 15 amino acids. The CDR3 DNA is TGTGCCAGTAGTATAACCCCCGACGGAAATTCACCCCTCCACTTT. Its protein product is CASSITPDGNSPLHF.

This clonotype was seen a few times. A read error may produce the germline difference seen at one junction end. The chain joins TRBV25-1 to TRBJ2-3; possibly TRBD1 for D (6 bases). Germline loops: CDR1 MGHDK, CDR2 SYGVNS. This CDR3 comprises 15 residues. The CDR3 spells CASSDGRTVTDTHYF. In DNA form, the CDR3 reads TGTGCCAGCAGTGACGGGCGGACAGTCACAGATACGCATTATTTT.